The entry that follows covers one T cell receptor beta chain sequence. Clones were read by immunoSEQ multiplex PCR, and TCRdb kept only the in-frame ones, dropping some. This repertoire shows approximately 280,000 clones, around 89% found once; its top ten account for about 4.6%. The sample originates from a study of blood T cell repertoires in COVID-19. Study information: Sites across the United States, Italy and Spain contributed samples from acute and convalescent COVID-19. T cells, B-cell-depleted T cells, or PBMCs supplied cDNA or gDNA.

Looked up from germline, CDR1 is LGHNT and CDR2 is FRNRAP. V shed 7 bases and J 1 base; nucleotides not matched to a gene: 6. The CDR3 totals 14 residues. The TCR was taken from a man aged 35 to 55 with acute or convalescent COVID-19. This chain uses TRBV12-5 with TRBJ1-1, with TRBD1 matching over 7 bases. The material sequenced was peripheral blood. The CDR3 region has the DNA TGTGCTAGTGTCCAGGACAGGTGGAACACTGAAGCTTTCTTT. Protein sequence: CASVQDRWNTEAFF. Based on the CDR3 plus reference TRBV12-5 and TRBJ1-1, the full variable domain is DARVTQTPRHKVTEMGQEVTMRCQPILGHNTVFWYRQTMMQGLELLAYFRNRAPLDDSGMPKDRFSAEMPDATLATLKIQPSEPRDSAVYFCASVQDRWNTEAFFGQGTRLTVV.